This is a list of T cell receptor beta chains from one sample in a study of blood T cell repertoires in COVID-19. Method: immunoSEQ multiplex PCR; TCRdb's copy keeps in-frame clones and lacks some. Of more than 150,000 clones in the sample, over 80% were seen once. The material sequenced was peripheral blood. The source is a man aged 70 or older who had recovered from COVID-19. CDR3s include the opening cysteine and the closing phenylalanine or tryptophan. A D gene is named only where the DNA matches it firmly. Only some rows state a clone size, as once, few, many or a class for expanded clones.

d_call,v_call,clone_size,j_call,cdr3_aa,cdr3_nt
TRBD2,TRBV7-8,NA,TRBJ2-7,CASSLGTSGSFEQYF,TGTGCCAGCAGCTTAGGGACTAGCGGGAGTTTCGAGCAGTACTTC
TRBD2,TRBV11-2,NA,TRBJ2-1,CASSLVGTSGSENEQFF,TGTGCCAGCAGCCTAGTTGGGACTAGCGGGAGTGAAAATGAGCAGTTCTTC
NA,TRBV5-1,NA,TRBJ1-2,CASSLGSEGSLSGYTF,TGCGCCAGCAGCTTGGGTTCAGAGGGTAGTCTCTCTGGCTACACCTTC
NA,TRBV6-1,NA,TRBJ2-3,CASSELSDTQYF,TGTGCCAGCAGTGAGTTATCAGATACGCAGTATTTT
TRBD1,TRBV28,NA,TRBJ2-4,CASSLFRGLAKNIQYF,TGTGCCAGCAGTTTATTCAGGGGGCTAGCCAAAAACATTCAGTACTTC
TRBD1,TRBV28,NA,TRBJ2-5,CASSRDREETQYF,TGTGCCAGCAGCCGGGACAGGGAAGAGACCCAGTACTTC
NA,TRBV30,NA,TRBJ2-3,CAWIRDLGTDTQYF,TGTGCCTGGATCCGGGACTTGGGCACAGATACGCAGTATTTT
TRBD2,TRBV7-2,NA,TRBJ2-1,CASSSWAASGGMNEQFF,TGTGCCAGCAGCTCCTGGGCGGCGAGCGGGGGGATGAATGAGCAGTTCTTC
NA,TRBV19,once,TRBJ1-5,CASSLWRDSNQPQHF,TGTGCCAGTAGCCTTTGGAGGGATAGCAATCAGCCCCAGCATTTT
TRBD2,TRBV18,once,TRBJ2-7,CASSPRAPGLAGSSSYEQYF,TGTGCCAGCTCACCACGGGCTCCGGGACTAGCGGGTTCCAGCTCCTACGAGCAGTACTTC
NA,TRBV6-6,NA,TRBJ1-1,CASNPGVGSEAFF,TGTGCCAGCAACCCAGGGGTAGGGTCTGAAGCTTTCTTT
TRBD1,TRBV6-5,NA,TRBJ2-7,CASSSHGTGVTYEQYF,TGTGCCAGCAGTTCCCACGGGACAGGTGTGACCTACGAGCAGTACTTC
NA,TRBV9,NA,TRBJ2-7,CASSIGGKTIDYEQYF,TGTGCCAGCAGTATAGGGGGAAAAACGATCGACTACGAGCAGTACTTC
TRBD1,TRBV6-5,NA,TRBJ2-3,CASSNQGVSTDTQYF,TGTGCCAGCAGTAACCAGGGGGTTAGCACAGATACGCAGTATTTT
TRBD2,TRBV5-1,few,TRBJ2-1,CASRTASGIYEQFF,TGCGCCAGCAGGACGGCTAGCGGGATCTATGAGCAGTTCTTC
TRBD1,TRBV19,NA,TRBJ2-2,CASRDRAVTGELFF,TGTGCCAGTAGGGACAGGGCCGTCACCGGGGAGCTGTTTTTT
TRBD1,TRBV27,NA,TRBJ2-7,CASRAGTGTSYEQYF,TGTGCCAGCAGGGCCGGGACAGGGACCTCCTACGAGCAGTACTTC
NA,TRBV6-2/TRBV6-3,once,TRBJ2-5,CASSYPRHTGVPQETQYF,TGTGCCAGCAGTTACCCCCGACATACAGGTGTCCCTCAGGAGACCCAGTACTTC
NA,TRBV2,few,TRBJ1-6,CASSPNNSPLHF,TGTGCCAGCAGCCCCAATAATTCACCCCTCCACTTT
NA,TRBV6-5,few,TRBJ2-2,CASSPRDPTGELFF,TGTGCCAGCAGTCCCCGAGATCCCACCGGGGAGCTGTTTTTT
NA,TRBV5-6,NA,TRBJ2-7,CASSLGATLAYEQYF,TGTGCCAGCAGCTTGGGGGCTACCTTAGCCTACGAGCAGTACTTC
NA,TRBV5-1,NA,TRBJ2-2,CASTPLVAENTGELFF,TGCGCCAGCACCCCCCTGGTAGCGGAGAACACCGGGGAGCTGTTTTTT
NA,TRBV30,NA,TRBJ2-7,CASMNPQRTTGEQYF,TGTGCCTCTATGAATCCCCAGCGGACGACTGGGGAGCAGTACTTC
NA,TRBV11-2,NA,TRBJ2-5,CASSPQTSQETQYF,TGTGCCAGCAGCCCTCAGACTAGCCAAGAGACCCAGTACTTC
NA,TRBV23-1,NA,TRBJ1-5,CASSRAGSCNQPQHF,TGCGCCAGCAGTCGGGCGGGGAGTTGCAATCAGCCCCAGCATTTT
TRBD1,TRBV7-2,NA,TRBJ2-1,CASSIQGALEQFF,TGTGCCAGCAGCATACAGGGGGCCTTGGAGCAGTTCTTC
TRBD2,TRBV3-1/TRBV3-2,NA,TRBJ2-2,CASSPPLAGGRTGELFF,TGTGCCAGCAGCCCCCCACTAGCGGGAGGTCGCACCGGGGAGCTGTTTTTT
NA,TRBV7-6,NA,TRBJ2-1,CASSFPGQSEFF,TGTGCCAGCAGCTTTCCGGGACAAAGTGAGTTCTTC
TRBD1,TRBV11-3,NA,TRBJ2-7,CASSSGTANEQYF,TGTGCCAGCAGCTCCGGGACAGCAAACGAGCAGTACTTC
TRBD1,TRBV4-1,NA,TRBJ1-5,CASSQPDRVHQPQHF,TGCGCCAGCAGCCAACCCGACAGGGTCCATCAGCCCCAGCATTTT
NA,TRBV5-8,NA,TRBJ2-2,CASSLADRMTGELFF,TGTGCCAGCAGCTTGGCCGACAGGATGACCGGGGAGCTGTTTTTT
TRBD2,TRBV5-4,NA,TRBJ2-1,CASSLDPSGRARDEQFF,TGTGCCAGCAGCTTGGACCCTAGCGGGAGGGCGAGGGATGAGCAGTTCTTC
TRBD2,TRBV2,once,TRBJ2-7,CASVEAPDSGRYF,TGTGCCAGCGTCGAAGCCCCGGACAGCGGGAGGTACTTC
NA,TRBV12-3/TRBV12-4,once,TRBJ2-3,CASSWRGTDTQYF,TGTGCCAGCAGTTGGCGAGGGACAGATACGCAGTATTTT
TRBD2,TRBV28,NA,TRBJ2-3,CASCNSGGLTDTQYF,TGTGCCAGCTGTAATAGCGGGGGGCTCACAGATACGCAGTATTTT
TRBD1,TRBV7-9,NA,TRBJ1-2,CASSFRQGDGYTF,TGTGCCAGCAGCTTCCGACAGGGGGACGGCTACACCTTC
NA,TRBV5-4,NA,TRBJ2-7,CASSKRDTYEQYF,TGTGCCAGCAGCAAGCGGGACACATACGAGCAGTACTTC
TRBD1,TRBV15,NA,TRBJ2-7,CATSRDHRQGGEQYF,TGTGCCACCAGCAGAGATCATAGACAGGGGGGCGAGCAGTACTTC
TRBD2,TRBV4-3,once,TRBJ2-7,CASSQESWGTSGNYEQYF,TGCGCCAGCAGCCAAGAATCTTGGGGGACTAGCGGGAACTACGAGCAGTACTTC
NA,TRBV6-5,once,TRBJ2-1,CASTEGSLSYNEQFF,TGTGCCAGCACCGAGGGTAGCCTTTCCTACAATGAGCAGTTCTTC
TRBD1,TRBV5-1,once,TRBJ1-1,CASSQPGQGAWRNTEAFF,TGCGCCAGCAGTCAACCGGGACAGGGGGCTTGGAGGAACACTGAAGCTTTCTTT
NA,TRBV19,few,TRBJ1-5,CASTYSNQPQHF,TGTGCCAGTACCTATAGCAATCAGCCCCAGCATTTT
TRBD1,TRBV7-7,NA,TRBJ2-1,CASSRDRGLYNEQFF,TGTGCTAGCAGCCGGGACAGGGGGCTCTACAATGAGCAGTTCTTC
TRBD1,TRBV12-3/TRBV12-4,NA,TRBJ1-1,CASRLQGAPEAFF,TGTGCCAGCAGACTCCAGGGGGCCCCTGAAGCTTTCTTT